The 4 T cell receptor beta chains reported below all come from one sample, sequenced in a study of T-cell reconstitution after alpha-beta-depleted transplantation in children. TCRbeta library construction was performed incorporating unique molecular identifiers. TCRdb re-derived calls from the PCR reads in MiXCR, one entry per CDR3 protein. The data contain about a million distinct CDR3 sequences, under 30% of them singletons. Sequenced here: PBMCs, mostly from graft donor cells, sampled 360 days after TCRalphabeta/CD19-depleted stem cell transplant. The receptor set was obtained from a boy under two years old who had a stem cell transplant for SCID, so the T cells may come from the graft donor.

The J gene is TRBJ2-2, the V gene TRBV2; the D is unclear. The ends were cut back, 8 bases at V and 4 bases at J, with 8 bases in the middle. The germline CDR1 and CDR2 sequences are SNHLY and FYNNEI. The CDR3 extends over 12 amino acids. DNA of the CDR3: TGTGCCAGCGTAGATATCACCGGGGAGCTGTTTTTT. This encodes CASVDITGELFF.

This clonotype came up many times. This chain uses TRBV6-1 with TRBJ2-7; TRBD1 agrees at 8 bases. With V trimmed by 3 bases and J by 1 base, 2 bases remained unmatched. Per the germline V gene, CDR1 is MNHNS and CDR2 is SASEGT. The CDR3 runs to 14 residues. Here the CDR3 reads CASSEGQVSYEQYF. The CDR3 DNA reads TGTGCCAGCAGTGAGGGACAGGTGTCCTACGAGCAGTACTTC.

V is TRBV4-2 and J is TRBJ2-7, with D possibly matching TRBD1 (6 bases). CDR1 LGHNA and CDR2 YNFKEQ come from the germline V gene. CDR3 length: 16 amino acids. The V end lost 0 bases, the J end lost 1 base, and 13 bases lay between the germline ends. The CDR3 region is CASSQDSWQGSYEQYF. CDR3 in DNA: TGTGCCAGCAGCCAAGATTCGTGGCAGGGGTCCTACGAGCAGTACTTC.

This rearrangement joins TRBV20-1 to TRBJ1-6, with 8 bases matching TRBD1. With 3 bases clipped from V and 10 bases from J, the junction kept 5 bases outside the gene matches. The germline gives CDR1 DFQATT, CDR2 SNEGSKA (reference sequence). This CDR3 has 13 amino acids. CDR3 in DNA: TGCAGTGCTAGGAGGACAGGGCCGTCACCCCTCCACTTT. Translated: CSARRTGPSPLHF.